Below, 20 T cell receptor beta chains from the same sample are listed, as sequenced in a study of vaccination and CD4 T cells after COVID-19 (dated by TCRdb to between 2020 and 2023). This sample's treatment or condition label indicates: roughly 10-day PBMC culture with coronavirus spike peptide pools or control peptides (ViraFEST assay). Their cognate antigens are unknown. Receptor amplification or capture employed PCR. TCRdb lists the instrument as Illumina iSeq 100. DNA from cultured CD4+ T cells was subjected to TCR sequencing with the Oncomine TCR Beta short-read assay at the Johns Hopkins FTIC core. The public sequencing data were trimmed at Q25 with fastp and processed into clonotypes with MiXCR by TCRdb, which kept only in-frame beta chains. Each CDR3 protein gets just one entry, which takes the most common genes and DNA from the rows behind it. The sample contains roughly 15,000 distinct CDR3 sequences, 25% to 35% of them found a single time. The ten largest clonotypes hold about a sixth of the sample.

Sequencing used cultured CD4+ T cells from blood. The receptors here all came from a human donor with COVID-19.

The gene calls are TRBV5-4 and TRBJ2-3; D is unclear. The CDR3 has 15 amino acids. Germline V gene data show CDR1 as SGHNT and CDR2 as YYREEE (reference sequence). Trimming shortened V by 2 bases and J by 3 bases, and 13 bases separated the two germline ends. CDR3 region: CASSFGSDGTDTQYF. CDR3 nucleotide sequence: TGTGCCAGCAGCTTTGGGTCAGATGGGACAGATACGCAGTATTTT.

By share of the sample, this clonotype is medium-sized. This chain links TRBV20-1 with TRBJ1-6; the D is unclear. The CDR3 spans 13 residues. The germline V gene encodes CDR1 DFQATT and CDR2 SNEGSKA (reference sequence). The V gene lost 5 bases and the J gene lost 6 bases, with 11 bases spanning the gap. CDR3 bases: TGCAGTGCTGTGGTCCAGGTTAATTCACCCCTCCACTTT. Translating it yields CSAVVQVNSPLHF.

The chain joins TRBV27 to TRBJ2-5; unclear D gene. This CDR3 contains 11 residues. Per the germline V gene, CDR1 is MNHEY and CDR2 is SMNVEV (reference sequence). V was trimmed by 6 bases and J by 10 bases, leaving 12 bases between them. CDR3 DNA sequence: TGTGCCAGCAGCTCCGGTGTAATCCAGTACTTC. Translating gives CASSSGVIQYF.

This clonotype was seen only a few times. In DNA form, the CDR3 reads TGTGCCAGCAGCTTAGACGGACTAGCGGGGGCCTCCACAGATACGCAGTATTTT. Its protein product is CASSLDGLAGASTDTQYF. The rearrangement uses TRBV7-2 and TRBJ2-3; TRBD2 aligns across 13 bases. The germline gives CDR1 SGHTA, CDR2 FQGNSA. The CDR3 is 18 amino acids. The junction had 6 bases not matched to a gene; V was cut back by 1 base and J by 2 bases.

The rearrangement joins TRBV5-1 to TRBJ1-2, with D uncertain. Germline V CDR1 and CDR2: SGHRS, YFSETQ. V was pared by 0 bases and J by 1 base, with 22 bases between. The CDR3 is 19 residues long. In DNA, the CDR3 is TGCGCCAGCAGCTTGGCGGTGCAGGACTTCAACCCCCTTAACTATGGCTACACCTTC. Its protein is CASSLAVQDFNPLNYGYTF.

The chain is built from TRBV19 and TRBJ2-1; TRBD1 agrees at 8 bases. The CDR3 runs 13 residues. CDR1 and CDR2 (germline): LNHDA, SQIVND (reference sequence). V dropped 7 bases and J dropped 5; count of bases not matched to a gene: 4. The CDR3 protein is CASKRQGHNEQFF. Written as DNA, the CDR3 is TGTGCCAGTAAGAGACAGGGGCACAATGAGCAGTTCTTC.

This clonotype was observed a handful of times. The genes are TRBV27 and TRBJ2-1; TRBD2 might be the D (5 bases). The length of the CDR3 is 15 residues. CDR1 and CDR2 from the germline V gene are MNHEY and SMNVEV (reference sequence). V lost 6 bases to trimming and J lost 2 bases, with 14 bases between them. CDR3 in amino acids: CASSPAWRPYNEQFF. Here the CDR3 DNA reads TGTGCCAGCAGCCCAGCCTGGAGGCCCTACAATGAGCAGTTCTTC.

The CDR3 nucleotides are TGTGCCAGCAGACTCAATAACAGTTATGGCTACACCTTC. As protein: CASRLNNSYGYTF. The V gene is TRBV7-9, the J gene TRBJ1-2; no firm D call. The V and J ends lost 6 bases and 5 bases respectively, with 13 bases between them. Germline values: CDR1 SEHNR, CDR2 FQNEAQ (reference sequence). The CDR3 extends over 13 amino acids.

A few counts support this clonotype. V is TRBV7-2 and J is TRBJ2-4; possibly TRBD1 or TRBD2 for D (5 bases each). This CDR3 spans 13 amino acids. With 6 bases removed from V and 8 bases from J, the gap between germline ends came to 14 bases. From germline, CDR1 is SGHTA and CDR2 FQGNSA. CDR3 loop: CASSRDPRDIQYF. CDR3 sequence (DNA): TGTGCCAGCAGTCGGGACCCGCGGGACATTCAGTACTTC.

This clonotype turned up a few times. The chain couples TRBV19 to TRBJ1-1; D remains unclear. The CDR3 sequence is 13 residues long. The germline gives CDR1 LNHDA, CDR2 SQIVND (reference sequence). Trimming stripped 7 bases from V and 1 base from J, with 10 bases between. The CDR3: CASIEYQNTEAFF. The CDR3 DNA sequence: TGTGCCAGTATCGAGTACCAGAACACTGAAGCTTTCTTT. Supplemented by reference TRBV19 and TRBJ1-1, the full variable domain reads DGGITQSPKYLFRKEGQNVTLSCEQNLNHDAMYWYRQDPGQGLRLIYYSQIVNDFQKGDIAEGYSVSREKKESFPLTVTSAQKNPTAFYLCASIEYQNTEAFFGQGTRLTVV.

This rearrangement joins TRBV29-1 to TRBJ1-2; TRBD1 matches 10 bases. The V gene's germline CDR1 is SQVTM and CDR2 ANQGSEA. With V trimmed by 4 bases and J by 7 bases, 12 bases remained unmatched. The CDR3 extends over 15 amino acids. In nucleotides, the CDR3 is TGCAGCGTTGTAACGACAGGGGGCTCAGGTAGTGGCTACACCTTC. Translated, it gives CSVVTTGGSGSGYTF.

This clonotype was detected a few times. The chain carries TRBV28 and TRBJ2-3; no clear D gene. Trimming pared 3 bases from V and 7 bases from J, leaving 8 bases between. Germline V lookup: CDR1 MDHEN, CDR2 SYDVKM. This CDR3 is 12 amino acids long. CDR3 region: CASSFELNTQYF. In DNA, the CDR3 is TGTGCCAGCAGTTTTGAACTGAATACGCAGTATTTT.

This clonotype was observed a handful of times. This chain joins TRBV5-1 and TRBJ1-1; possibly TRBD1 for D (5 bases). The V end was cut by 2 bases, the J end by 1 base, with 9 bases between. The germline V gene encodes CDR1 SGHRS and CDR2 YFSETQ. The CDR3 covers 14 residues. CDR3 protein: CASSFAGRNTEAFF. CDR3 bases: TGCGCCAGCAGCTTCGCGGGGCGGAACACTGAAGCTTTCTTT.

This chain uses TRBV7-8 with TRBJ1-2; TRBD1 might be the D (6 bases). The germline V gene has CDR1 SGHVS and CDR2 FQNEAQ. The germline V and J ends were trimmed by 0 bases and 5 bases, with 10 bases remaining between them. The CDR3 loop spans 14 amino acids. CDR3 region: CASSLARTAYGYTF. DNA of the CDR3: TGTGCCAGCAGCTTAGCCCGGACAGCTTATGGCTACACCTTC.

By share, this clonotype counts as medium-sized (0.01 to 0.1%). The chain couples TRBV10-1 to TRBJ2-2; D uncertain. Germline loops: CDR1 WNHNN, CDR2 SYGVQD (reference sequence). The CDR3 consists of 13 residues. V lost 3 bases to trimming and J lost 6 bases, with 8 bases between them. Written as DNA, the CDR3 is TGCGCCAGCAGTGAACGAGCCTCCGGGGAGCTGTTTTTT. The encoded protein is CASSERASGELFF.

This chain uses TRBV6-1 with TRBJ1-6; perhaps TRBD1 as D (5 bases). V was shortened by 8 bases and J by 9 bases, with 17 bases between the two germline ends. Germline assignment: CDR1 MNHNS and CDR2 SASEGT. The CDR3 is made up of 14 amino acids. The CDR3 DNA reads as TGTGCCAGCTTCGCCGGGACCCAGGGTTCACCCCTCCACTTT. It encodes CASFAGTQGSPLHF.

This clonotype was recorded a few times. The rearrangement links TRBV28 to TRBJ2-2; 13 bases align to TRBD2. Per germline, CDR1 MDHEN and CDR2 SYDVKM. Trimming cost V 3 bases and J 0 bases; bases outside gene matches: 1. This CDR3 contains 17 residues. CDR3 region: CASSFGLAGANTGELFF. The CDR3 region has the DNA TGTGCCAGCAGTTTTGGACTAGCGGGGGCGAACACCGGGGAGCTGTTTTTT.

The table lists this clonotype with a few counts. The gene calls are TRBV20-1 and TRBJ1-6, with 10 bases aligning to TRBD1. This CDR3 region has 14 residues. Germline CDR1 DFQATT, CDR2 SNEGSKA (reference sequence). The junction had 4 bases not matched to a gene; V was cut back by 6 bases and J by 5 bases. The CDR3 DNA reads as TGCAGTGCCGACAGGGGGCTACATAATTCACCCCTCCACTTT. Translation: CSADRGLHNSPLHF.

This chain joins TRBV19 and TRBJ2-5; TRBD2 might be the D (5 bases). Looked up from germline, CDR1 is LNHDA and CDR2 is SQIVND (reference sequence). The CDR3 covers 13 residues. V dropped 4 bases and J dropped 5 bases, with 11 bases sitting between them. The CDR3 sequence is CASSTSRGETQYF. CDR3 coding DNA: TGTGCCAGTAGTACCTCCCGAGGGGAGACCCAGTACTTC. Using reference TRBV19 and TRBJ2-5 for the parts outside the CDR3, the full variable domain is DGGITQSPKYLFRKEGQNVTLSCEQNLNHDAMYWYRQDPGQGLRLIYYSQIVNDFQKGDIAEGYSVSREKKESFPLTVTSAQKNPTAFYLCASSTSRGETQYFGPGTRLLVL.

This clonotype was seen a handful of times. The CDR3 coding sequence is TGTGCCAGCAGCTTAACGGCCGGGACAGGGAGCGAGCAGTACTTC. This gives the protein CASSLTAGTGSEQYF. The rearrangement links TRBV7-3 to TRBJ2-7; 9 nucleotides line up with TRBD1. V was clipped by 0 bases and J by 6 bases; unmatched bases: 6. CDR1 and CDR2 (germline): SGHTA, FQGTGA. This CDR3 contains 15 residues.